Below, 14 T cell receptor beta chains from the same sample are listed, as sequenced in a study of T cell repertoires in cytomegalovirus infection (dated by TCRdb to between 2017 and 2020). Sequenced using an Illumina HiSeq 1500. TCRdb trimmed public reads at Q25 via fastp, called clones via MiXCR and kept in-frame beta chains. Under each unique CDR3 protein, matching rows form one entry showing the most common genes and DNA. Across this sample there are hundreds of thousands of distinct CDR3 sequences, with more than 8% seen only once. The ten largest make up around 4.5% of the sample. Source material: PBMCs. Receptors originate from a human donor in good health (CMV status not recorded). Some clones in this sample may be carry-over from other donors' samples.

This clonotype was counted a few times. The chain employs TRBV6-6 and TRBJ1-5; D remains unclear. Trimming took off 5 bases at V and 7 bases at J, with 9 bases between the two ends. This CDR3 has 12 residues. Per the germline V gene, CDR1 is MNHNY and CDR2 is SVGAGI (reference sequence). In DNA, the CDR3 is TGTGCCAGCAGTCCCTCATTACAGCCCCAGCATTTT. Its protein product is CASSPSLQPQHF.

This clonotype was seen at least ten times. The chain is built from TRBV7-4 and TRBJ2-1, with a weak D call TRBD2 (5 bases). Germline V CDR1 and CDR2: SGHVT, SQSDAQ. This CDR3 is built from 14 residues. V was trimmed by 8 bases and J by 7 bases, leaving 18 bases between them. The CDR3 reads CASFPRGIGNEQFF. CDR3 bases: TGTGCCAGCTTCCCCAGAGGGATCGGGAATGAGCAGTTCTTC.

Ten or more counts support this clonotype. V gene TRBV6-2 or TRBV6-3 combines with J gene TRBJ1-1, with D tentatively TRBD1 (5 bases). Trimming removed 8 bases at V and 5 bases at J, with 21 bases between. Looked up from germline, CDR1 is MNHEY and CDR2 is SVGEGT. CDR3 length: 15 residues. The CDR3 loop reads CASESPGRRTTEAFF. The CDR3, as DNA: TGTGCCAGCGAAAGCCCGGGCCGGAGGACAACTGAAGCTTTCTTT.

The chain links TRBV5-1 to TRBJ2-1, with D hard to call. Germline V gene sequence: CDR1 SGHRS, CDR2 YFSETQ. CDR3 length: 15 amino acids. The V end was cut by 2 bases, the J end by 0 bases, with 9 bases between. The CDR3 protein is CASSLTISSYNEQFF. In DNA, the CDR3 is TGCGCCAGCAGCTTAACGATAAGCTCCTACAATGAGCAGTTCTTC. Full variable domain (outside the CDR3, taken from reference TRBV5-1 and TRBJ2-1): KAGVTQTPRYLIKTRGQQVTLSCSPISGHRSVSWYQQTPGQGLQFLFEYFSETQRNKGNFPGRFSGRQFSNSRSEMNVSTLELGDSALYLCASSLTISSYNEQFFGPGTRLTVL.

The chain links TRBV3-1 to TRBJ1-1; D gene ambiguous. CDR1 is LGHDT, CDR2 YNNKEL, per germline (reference sequence). Trimming removed 1 base at V and 4 bases at J, with 16 bases between. The CDR3 is 16 amino acids. CDR3 coding DNA: TGTGCCAGCAGCCAAGGGGGTGGAAGTTCGGGCACTGAAGCTTTCTTT. Protein product: CASSQGGGSSGTEAFF.

This clonotype was seen only a few times. CDR3 sequence: CAISESGTDDRYTF. As DNA, the CDR3 is TGTGCCATCAGTGAGTCCGGGACTGACGATCGCTACACCTTC. The chain recombines TRBV10-3 with TRBJ1-2; TRBD1 is a possible D gene (5 bases). This CDR3 region has 14 residues. Trimming cost V 0 bases and J 9 bases, with 14 bases left between them. Germline assignment: CDR1 ENHRY and CDR2 SYGVKD.

V usage is TRBV9 and J usage is TRBJ1-1; D not resolved. Germline-derived CDR1 and CDR2 are SGDLS and YYNGEE. The CDR3 sequence is 14 residues long. V shed 1 base and J shed 1 base, with 8 bases lying between them. CDR3 coding DNA: TGTGCCAGCAGCGTACTTCCGGGGAACACTGAAGCTTTCTTT. This translates into CASSVLPGNTEAFF. Full variable domain (rest looked up from reference TRBV9 and TRBJ1-1): DSGVTQTPKHLITATGQRVTLRCSPRSGDLSVYWYQQSLDQGLQFLIQYYNGEERAKGNILERFSAQQFPDLHSELNLSSLELGDSALYFCASSVLPGNTEAFFGQGTRLTVV.

In its sample, this clonotype was seen a few times. This chain joins TRBV7-6 and TRBJ1-2, with D unclear. Germline lookup yields CDR1 SGHVS and CDR2 FNYEAQ. The CDR3 spans 14 residues. The V end lost 4 bases, the J end lost 2 bases, and 11 bases lay between the germline ends. The CDR3 DNA sequence: TGTGCCAGCAGCTCTGGTGAGGAGAACTATGGCTACACCTTC. Translated: CASSSGEENYGYTF. The whole variable domain, remainder taken from reference TRBV7-6 and TRBJ1-2, is GAGVSQSPRYKVTKRGQDVALRCDPISGHVSLYWYRQALGQGPEFLTYFNYEAQQDKSGLPNDRFSAERPEGSISTLTIQRTEQRDSAMYRCASSSGEENYGYTFGSGTRLTVV.

The chain joins TRBV6-5 to TRBJ1-1; no clear D gene. Trimming pared 6 bases from V and 5 bases from J, leaving 10 bases between. Germline V gene sequence: CDR1 MNHEY, CDR2 SVGAGI. The CDR3 extends over 12 amino acids. Written as DNA, the CDR3 is TGTGCCAGCAGACCCGAGGGAACTGAAGCTTTCTTT. Translating gives CASRPEGTEAFF.

The chain employs TRBV20-1 and TRBJ1-6, with 7 bases aligning to TRBD1. This CDR3 is 13 amino acids long. Per germline, CDR1 DFQATT and CDR2 SNEGSKA (reference sequence). J gave up 15 bases and V 0 bases, and 8 bases lay outside the gene matches. The CDR3 bases are TGCAGTGCTAGAGACGGACAGGACCTTCGCCTCCACTTT. Translating it yields CSARDGQDLRLHF.

V gene TRBV15 combines with J gene TRBJ1-3; D not certain. CDR1 and CDR2 from the germline V gene are LNHNV and YYDKDF (reference sequence). The CDR3 extends over 15 amino acids. The germline V and J ends were trimmed by 8 bases and 2 bases, with 16 bases remaining between them. CDR3 residues: CATGPRRGTGNTIYF. CDR3 bases: TGTGCCACCGGTCCAAGGCGCGGTACTGGAAACACCATATATTTT. Complete variable domain (other parts from reference TRBV15 and TRBJ1-3): DAMVIQNPRYQVTQFGKPVTLSCSQTLNHNVMYWYQQKSSQAPKLLFHYYDKDFNNEADTPDNFQSRRPNTSFCFLDIRSPGLGDTAMYLCATGPRRGTGNTIYFGEGSWLTVV.

The chain combines TRBV19 with TRBJ1-5; TRBD1 matches at 8 bases. Per germline, CDR1 LNHDA and CDR2 SQIVND (reference sequence). The V gene end was trimmed by 7 bases and the J gene end by 1 base; junction bases not matched to a gene: 6. This CDR3 has 15 amino acids. CDR3 in amino acids: CASTWTGPSNQPQHF. In nucleotides, the CDR3 is TGTGCCAGTACCTGGACAGGGCCAAGCAATCAGCCCCAGCATTTT.

There are a few counts of this clonotype. The V gene is TRBV27, the J gene TRBJ1-4; TRBD1 aligns across 8 bases. CDR3 length equals 14 residues. CDR1 and CDR2 from the germline V gene are MNHEY and SMNVEV (reference sequence). Trimming at V came to 2 bases and at J to 5 bases, leaving 1 base not matched to a gene. The CDR3 is CASSLQGANEKLFF. CDR3 coding DNA: TGTGCCAGCAGTTTACAGGGGGCGAATGAAAAACTGTTTTTT.

This clonotype occurred many times. The chain is built from TRBV7-2 and TRBJ1-1, with 7 bases aligning to TRBD1. Germline loops: CDR1 SGHTA, CDR2 FQGNSA. With 4 bases clipped from V and 7 bases from J, the junction kept 12 bases outside the gene matches. The CDR3 consists of 15 residues. The CDR3 DNA reads TGTGCCAGCAGCTATCTTGACAGGGCGAGAGGTGAAGCTTTCTTT. Amino acids: CASSYLDRARGEAFF.